The table lists the clone carrying this T cell receptor (beta chain) with a few counts. This sample was taken from a study of blood T cell repertoires in COVID-19. Overall study context: Italy, Spain and the United States were the sources of the convalescent and acute COVID-19 samples. PBMCs, B-cell-depleted T cells, or T cells were the source of the cDNA or gDNA that made up the material.

From germline, CDR1 is LNHDA and CDR2 SQIVND (reference sequence). This CDR3 region has 13 residues. With 7 bases removed from V and 2 bases from J, the gap between germline ends came to 12 bases. Only in-frame clones appear in the TCRdb table, and some are missing; sequencing was by immunoSEQ multiplex PCR. The data contain over 250,000 clones, 75% to 90% of them singletons. Sequencing used peripheral blood. The genes are TRBV19 and TRBJ2-7; no definite D call. This clonotype was obtained from a woman aged 50 to 60 with COVID-19, enrolled during active disease. CDR3 DNA: TGTGCCAGTACCGCGACAAACCCCTACGAGCAGTACTTC. Translated: CASTATNPYEQYF.